The 2 T cell receptor beta chains below all came from one sample that was sequenced in a study of coeliac disease. Study-level findings and limits: In active celiac disease, intraepithelial and lamina propria TRB and TRG repertoires were less clonal than controls.

Assay used: immunoSEQ multiplex PCR; TCRdb lists only in-frame clones, some missing. The sample has more than 4,000 clones; around 68% are singletons. No antigen has been assigned to these receptors. Source material: intraepithelial lymphocytes from the gut. These receptors all stem from a woman under 30 with active celiac disease.

DNA for the CDR3: TGTGCCAGCACCCCAGGGTATGAGCAGTTCTTC. Translating gives CASTPGYEQFF. V is TRBV7-2 and J is TRBJ2-1; D may be TRBD1 (5 bases). The length of the CDR3 is 11 residues. V shed 7 bases and J shed 8 bases, with 9 bases lying between them. Germline V CDR1 and CDR2: SGHTA, FQGNSA.

V usage is TRBV30 and J usage is TRBJ1-4, with unresolved D. The V gene lost 1 base and the J gene lost 3 bases, with 9 bases spanning the gap. This CDR3 region has 14 residues. Per germline, CDR1 GTSNPN and CDR2 SVGIG (reference sequence). DNA for the CDR3: TGTGCCTGGAGTGATTGGAGGGCTAATGAAAAACTGTTTTTT. This encodes CAWSDWRANEKLFF.